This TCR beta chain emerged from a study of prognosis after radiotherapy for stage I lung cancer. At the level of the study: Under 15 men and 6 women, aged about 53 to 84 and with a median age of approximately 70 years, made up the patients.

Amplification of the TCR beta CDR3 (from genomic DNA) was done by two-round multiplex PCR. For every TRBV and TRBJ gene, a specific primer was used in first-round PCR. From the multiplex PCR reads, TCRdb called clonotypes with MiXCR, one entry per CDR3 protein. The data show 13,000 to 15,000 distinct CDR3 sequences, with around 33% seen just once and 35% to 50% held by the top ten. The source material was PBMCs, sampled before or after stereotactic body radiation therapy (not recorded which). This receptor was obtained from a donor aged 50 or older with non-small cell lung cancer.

The CDR3 nucleotides are TGTGCCAGCAGCCTTGGGACGGTTAACTATGGCTACACCTTC. Translating gives CASSLGTVNYGYTF. The chain has TRBV3-1 and TRBJ1-2; D possibly corresponds to TRBD1 (5 bases). The CDR3 extends over 14 amino acids. CDR1 and CDR2 from the germline V gene are LGHDT and YNNKEL (reference sequence). V dropped 4 bases and J dropped 1 base, with 10 bases sitting between them.